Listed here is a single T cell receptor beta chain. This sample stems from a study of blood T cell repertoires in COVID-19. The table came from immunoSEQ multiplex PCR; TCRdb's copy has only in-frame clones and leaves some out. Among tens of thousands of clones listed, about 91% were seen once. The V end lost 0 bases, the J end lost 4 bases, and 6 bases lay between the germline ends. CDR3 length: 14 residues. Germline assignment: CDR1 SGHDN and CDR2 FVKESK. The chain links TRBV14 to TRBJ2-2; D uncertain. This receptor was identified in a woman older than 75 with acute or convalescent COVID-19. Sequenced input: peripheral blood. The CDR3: CASSQDWPTGELFF. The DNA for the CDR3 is TGTGCCAGCAGCCAAGACTGGCCCACCGGGGAGCTGTTTTTT. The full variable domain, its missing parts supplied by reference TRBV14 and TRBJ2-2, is EAGVTQFPSHSVIEKGQTVTLRCDPISGHDNLYWYRRVMGKEIKFLLHFVKESKQDESGMPNNRFLAERTGGTYSTLKVQPAELEDSGVYFCASSQDWPTGELFFGEGSRLTVL.